Below, 8 T cell receptor beta chains from the same sample are listed, as sequenced in a study of T-cell memory formation after mild COVID-19. One entry per CDR3 protein results from TCRdb running MiXCR on the 5' RACE reads. The repertoire holds around 250,000 distinct CDR3 sequences, with 16% as singletons. What was sequenced was PBMCs or a T cell subset sorted from them (not recorded which). Receptors originate from a man aged 18 to 35 who had mild COVID-19 (a few samples of this study predate the infection). Cell type and time point are not known.

In this sample, this clonotype turned up a few times. The chain is built from TRBV2 and TRBJ2-5, with D possibly being TRBD2 (6 bases). Trimming left V 5 bases short and J 7 bases short, with 14 bases between. Germline CDR1 and CDR2: SNHLY and FYNNEI. CDR3 length: 13 residues. This chain's CDR3 is CASSWDSVGTQYF. The CDR3 DNA reads TGTGCCAGCAGTTGGGACTCCGTCGGGACCCAGTACTTC.

This clonotype was seen many times. This chain connects TRBV7-9 to TRBJ1-4, with TRBD1 identical over 7 bases. The trim removed 6 bases at V and 4 bases at J, leaving 5 bases unmatched. Germline-derived CDR1 and CDR2 are SEHNR and FQNEAQ (reference sequence). This CDR3 spans 14 amino acids. DNA for the CDR3: TGTGCCAGCAGATCGACAGGGTTTAATGAAAAACTGTTTTTT. It specifies CASRSTGFNEKLFF. The full variable domain, rest sourced from reference TRBV7-9 and TRBJ1-4, is DTGVSQNPRHKITKRGQNVTFRCDPISEHNRLYWYRQTLGQGPEFLTYFQNEAQLEKSRLLSDRFSAERPKGSFSTLEIQRTEQGDSAMYLCASRSTGFNEKLFFGSGTQLSVL.

The table lists this clonotype with a few counts. The chain carries TRBV21-1 and TRBJ2-7. TRBV21-1 is recorded as a pseudogene. CDR3 size: 13 residues. DNA of the CDR3: TGTGCCAGCAGCAAAGGTCAGCCCTACGAGCAGTACTTC. Translation gives CASSKGQPYEQYF.

This clonotype came up a few times. The chain couples TRBV11-2 to TRBJ2-5; D possibly matches TRBD1 or TRBD2 (5 bases each). This CDR3 comprises 15 residues. CDR1 and CDR2 (germline): SGHAT, FQNNGV. Trimming stripped 1 base from V and 5 bases from J, with 14 bases between. This CDR3 reads CASSLGDRVRETQYF. The CDR3 DNA reads as TGTGCCAGCAGCTTAGGGGACCGAGTTAGGGAGACCCAGTACTTC.

The chain employs TRBV7-2 and TRBJ1-1; D unresolved. Germline CDR1 is SGHTA and CDR2 is FQGNSA. The CDR3 runs to 15 residues. Trimming took off 1 base at V and 5 bases at J, with 14 bases between the two ends. Written as DNA, the CDR3 is TGTGCCAGCAGCTTAGGTCGATCGAGTTCAACTGAAGCTTTCTTT. Translated: CASSLGRSSSTEAFF.

A few counts support this clonotype. The chain joins TRBV11-2 to TRBJ2-7, with TRBD2 as a possible D gene (5 bases). The ends were cut back, 4 bases at V and 0 bases at J, with 10 bases in the middle. Germline CDR1 reads SGHAT; CDR2 reads FQNNGV. This CDR3 has 14 residues. The CDR3 protein is CASSYGSSSYEQYV. CDR3 nucleotide sequence: TGTGCCAGCAGCTATGGGAGCAGCTCCTACGAGCAGTACGTC.

This chain links TRBV5-1 with TRBJ2-1, with D possibly being TRBD1 (5 bases). This CDR3 has 14 amino acids. V was shortened by 4 bases and J by 7 bases, with 15 bases between the two germline ends. CDR1 is SGHRS and CDR2 is YFSETQ in the germline V gene. The CDR3 is CASSGGGAQNEQFF. The CDR3 DNA reads as TGCGCCAGCAGCGGTGGTGGGGCGCAAAATGAGCAGTTCTTC.

This chain uses TRBV12-3 or TRBV12-4 with TRBJ1-2; 10 bases map to TRBD1. The trim removed 8 bases at V and 6 bases at J, leaving 3 bases unmatched. CDR3 size: 12 residues. As DNA, the CDR3 is TGTGCCAGCTCCGGGACAGGGGATGGCTACACCTTC. It codes for CASSGTGDGYTF.